This TCR beta chain was sequenced in a study of shared clonotypes between healthy human individuals. Splitting of CD4+ cells produced CD45RA+ naive and CD45RA-negative memory subsets. TCRdb's table, derived via immunoSEQ multiplex PCR, lists solely in-frame clones and lacks some. The sample lists around 750,000 clones, about 74% occurring once. The sequenced material came from memory CD4+ T cells sorted from blood. Specified subset: CD45RA-negative fraction. This clonotype was sampled from a young woman in good health.

CDR3 protein: CASSHGGAGAVDTQYF. The DNA for the CDR3 is TGCGCCAGCAGCCACGGGGGAGCGGGAGCGGTAGATACGCAGTATTTT. This chain connects TRBV4-1 to TRBJ2-3, with 8 nucleotides matching TRBD2. Per germline, CDR1 MGHRA and CDR2 YSYEKL. The CDR3 runs 16 residues. V was pared by 3 bases and J by 5 bases, with 10 bases of the junction left unmatched.